A selection of T cell receptor beta chains follows, all from one sample in a study of T cell repertoires in cytomegalovirus infection. Their antigen targets remain unknown. MiXCR, applied by TCRdb to the reads, yields one record per CDR3 protein. The sample lists approximately 1,000,000 distinct CDR3 sequences, approximately 33% seen once, with roughly 13% in the top ten. This specimen consisted of cultured CD8+ T cells from PBMCs, obtained from culture after CMV antigen stimulation. These receptor sequences come from a human donor in good health (CMV status not recorded). Some clones in this sample may be carry-over from other donors' samples. The CDR3 runs from the conserved cysteine through the conserved F or W. A D gene is named only where the DNA matches it firmly.

>.|TRBJ2-7|TRBV19
CASSIPGTFYEQYF
>TRBD1|TRBJ2-1|TRBV27
CASSRTGKLYNEQFF
>.|TRBJ2-1|TRBV4-1
CASSQVGKVGEQFF
>TRBD1|TRBJ2-4|TRBV7-9
CASSFDRETKNIQYF
>.|TRBJ2-1|TRBV7-6
CASSVDPGEFF
>.|TRBJ2-3|TRBV6-2/TRBV6-3
CASSPGELHTDTQYF
>.|TRBJ1-1|TRBV6-5
CASSLGPFFQRSTEAFF
>.|TRBJ1-1|TRBV12-3/TRBV12-4
CASSHPGSGTEAFF
>TRBD1|TRBJ2-5|TRBV7-9
CASSPGQGARAQYF
>.|TRBJ2-5|TRBV7-8
CASSLVTVLSEETQYF
>TRBD1|TRBJ1-2|TRBV24-1
CATSVRDRDGYTF
>TRBD1|TRBJ1-2|TRBV7-9
CASSSDRGRRPYGYTF
>.|TRBJ2-1|TRBV4-1
CASSQDSPGLEQFF
>.|TRBJ1-2|TRBV15
CATSRDQARNYGYTF
>.|TRBJ1-1|TRBV19
CASSPRAKTEAFF
>.|TRBJ2-7|TRBV6-1
CASSVGGEQYF
>.|TRBJ1-4|TRBV7-6
CASSLEGQGLRTNEKLFF
>.|TRBJ2-4|TRBV20-1
CSARDLGAPFPKYF
>TRBD1|TRBJ1-3|TRBV7-2
CASSNLLGQGRNTIYF
>.|TRBJ2-6|TRBV6-1
CASSGSFFSGANVLTF
>.|TRBJ2-1|TRBV5-6
CASSLDSEGNEQFF
>TRBD2|TRBJ2-1|TRBV24-1
CATGTSGGFSNEQFF
>.|TRBJ1-1|TRBV2
CASRGSPEAFF
>.|TRBJ1-4|TRBV4-3
CASSHFRGPNEKLFF
>.|TRBJ2-7|TRBV4-1
CASSQEEEGEQYF
>.|TRBJ1-1|TRBV27
CASNAGPDTEAFF
>.|TRBJ2-7|TRBV14
CASSQVGQSLGYEQYF
>.|TRBJ1-5|TRBV6-6
CASSLFGPAKPQRF
>.|TRBJ1-2|TRBV12-3/TRBV12-4
CASSLALRDGYTF
>.|TRBJ2-7|TRBV4-2
CASSQDAEGGRYEQYF
>.|TRBJ2-5|TRBV12-3/TRBV12-4
CASSFGGPEETQYF
>.|TRBJ2-3|TRBV11-3
CASSLGPQAGPVDTQYF